This T cell receptor beta chain came from a study of T cell responses to AZD1222 COVID-19 vaccine. Study-level results: Among vaccine-associated CD4 TCRs, coverage spanned spike, with dominance at 160-218 and 743-854. Seropositive status at baseline applied to only six AZD1222 recipients. Targets within unmutated variant regions were reportedly found for nearly half of spike-specific TCRs.

This clone has only a few counts. Its antigen is not known. Profiled with immunoSEQ multiplex PCR; TCRdb holds only in-frame clones, not every one. The profile shows fewer than 150,000 clones, 92% of them singletons. The germline V gene has CDR1 SGHTA and CDR2 FQGTGA. The ends were cut back, 5 bases at V and 0 bases at J, with 12 bases in the middle. This CDR3 region has 15 residues. The receptor was isolated from an adult who received the AZD1222 COVID-19 vaccine. Sequenced material: peripheral blood, taken 28 days after the second AZD1222 dose. The chain carries TRBV7-3 and TRBJ2-3; possibly TRBD2 for D (6 bases). The CDR3 sequence: CASSRTAGSTDTQYF. The CDR3 bases are TGTGCCAGCAGCCGTACGGCGGGGAGCACAGATACGCAGTATTTT.